This entry is about one TCR beta chain. The data stem from a study of T cell changes during pregnancy in multiple sclerosis. Generated by immunoSEQ multiplex PCR, the TCRdb table keeps only in-frame clones and is missing some. The table records about 59,000 clones, 90% of them present only once. Looked up from germline, CDR1 is LNHDA and CDR2 is SQIVND (reference sequence). This CDR3 spans 14 amino acids. V lost 7 bases and J lost 1, with 13 bases in between. The starting material was peripheral blood, obtained in the third trimester of pregnancy. The clonotype was recovered from a female donor in good health, enrolled as a control in a pregnancy study. This chain links TRBV19 with TRBJ2-5; D may be TRBD2 (6 bases). CDR3 bases: TGTGCCAGTACCCAGGGAGGTAGCCAAGAGACCCAGTACTTC. Translation: CASTQGGSQETQYF.